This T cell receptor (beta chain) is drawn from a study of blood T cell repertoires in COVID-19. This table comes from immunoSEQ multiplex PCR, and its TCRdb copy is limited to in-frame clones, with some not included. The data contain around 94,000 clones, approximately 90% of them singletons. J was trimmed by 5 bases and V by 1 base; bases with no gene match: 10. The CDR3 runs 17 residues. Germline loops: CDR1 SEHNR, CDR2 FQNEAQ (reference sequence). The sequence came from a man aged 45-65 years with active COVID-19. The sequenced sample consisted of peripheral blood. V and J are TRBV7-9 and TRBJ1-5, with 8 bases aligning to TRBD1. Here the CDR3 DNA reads TGTGCCAGCAGCTTAGGGGCCATTACAGGGGGAGATCAGCCCCAGCATTTT. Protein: CASSLGAITGGDQPQHF.